These 5 T cell receptor beta chains were all obtained from the same sample, sequenced in a study of blood T cell repertoires in COVID-19. TCRdb's copy holds only in-frame clones and misses some; the assay was immunoSEQ multiplex PCR. Found here are around 110,000 clones, roughly nine tenths of them singletons; the top ten hold less than 2%. Sequencing input: peripheral blood. All receptors come from a human donor with active COVID-19. The donor label of this sample is uncertain.

V gene TRBV6-5 combines with J gene TRBJ1-3; TRBD1 matches 9 bases. From germline, CDR1 is MNHEY and CDR2 SVGAGI. V was pared by 4 bases and J by 3 bases, with 4 bases of the junction left unmatched. The CDR3 has 15 residues. Here the CDR3 DNA reads TGTGCCAGCAGTTGGGGACAGGGACATGGAAACACCATATATTTT. It translates to CASSWGQGHGNTIYF.

The chain links TRBV5-4 to TRBJ2-7; 9 bases are shared with TRBD1. The junction had 9 bases not matched to a gene; V was cut back by 3 bases and J by 5 bases. Per the germline V gene, CDR1 is SGHNT and CDR2 is YYREEE (reference sequence). This CDR3 comprises 15 residues. The CDR3 sequence: CASSSQGAYPDEQYF. The CDR3 bases are TGTGCCAGCAGCTCACAGGGGGCGTATCCCGACGAGCAGTACTTC.

The V call is TRBV11-3, the J call TRBJ2-1; 7 positions match TRBD2. The germline gives CDR1 SGHNT, CDR2 YENEEA. The CDR3 has 15 residues. Germline trimming cut 5 bases from V and 6 bases from J; bases unmatched to any gene: 10. The CDR3 region is CASSRRTSRGNEQFF. The DNA of the CDR3 is TGTGCCAGCAGCCGAAGGACTAGTCGCGGCAATGAGCAGTTCTTC.

The CDR3 region has the DNA TGTGCCAGCAGCCCCCGAGGATGGGAGGGCTACAATGAGCAGTTCTTC. Protein sequence: CASSPRGWEGYNEQFF. This chain connects TRBV9 to TRBJ2-1, with TRBD2 identical over 7 bases. Germline V CDR1 and CDR2: SGDLS, YYNGEE. There are 16 residues in the CDR3. J lost 3 bases, V lost 4 bases, and 10 bases had no gene match.

The V and J genes are TRBV6-5 and TRBJ1-2, with a possible D match to TRBD1 (5 bases). This CDR3 has 14 amino acids. Germline V CDR1 and CDR2: MNHEY, SVGAGI. V was clipped by 0 bases and J by 7 bases, with 12 bases between them. CDR3 in DNA: TGTGCCAGCAGTTACTCGGCAGGGAAGGCTGGCTACACCTTC. Translation: CASSYSAGKAGYTF.